Described below is a single T cell receptor (beta chain) sequence and its context. This clonotype showed up just a few times. This receptor's antigen is unknown. The record has no base qualities; no much larger clone is one base away. The time point label for this specimen denotes: newly diagnosed GD, antithyroid drugs for less than 3 months. For both TCR sequencing and RNA sequencing, RNA was extracted from PBMCs using TRIzol. The diagnosis of Graves' disease followed American Thyroid Association guidelines. The patients came from an endocrinology department in Xi'an, China. Each patient gave about 10 milliliters of peripheral blood, collected in an EDTA anticoagulant tube. PBMCs were isolated by Ficoll Paque Plus density gradient separation without further T cell sorting. An Agilent 2100 Bioanalyzer and agarose gel were used to check RNA quality, while a NanoDrop 2000 measured RNA concentration. These data belong to a study of regulatory T cells in long-lasting Graves disease (dated by TCRdb to the early 2020s). With respect to the entire study: Patients with newly diagnosed Graves' disease had been on antithyroid drugs for under 3 months. Persistent Graves' disease patients were compared with newly diagnosed Graves' disease patients by peripheral blood TCR sequencing and RNA sequencing. A total of some 33 samples were covered by TCR sequencing, comprising about 13 persistent and around 20 newly diagnosed Graves' disease patients. The study took place in China and was registered as a clinical trial.

Points the paper makes about the study in general: Persistent Graves' disease patients showed lower TCR Shannon entropy and fewer highly expanded clones than newly diagnosed patients, suggesting clonal expansion. Persistent patients shared more public clonotypes among themselves (2,741) than newly diagnosed patients did (approximately 970). Persistent disease showed preferential use of TRBV28, TRBJ1-2 and TRBJ2-5, whereas newly diagnosed disease favored TRBV20-1 and TRBJ2-1. Sequencing and analysis were limited to the TCR beta chain. The authors acknowledged the small sample size as a limitation that may reduce accuracy. Only peripheral blood was studied, because thyroid tissue, the primary lesion, was inaccessible.

To prepare the library, multiplex PCR was applied. TCRdb lists the instrument as Illumina HiSeq 4000. To build TCR beta libraries, CDR3 regions were amplified by Arm-PCR using iRepertoire HTBI primers. Before sequencing, the PCR products underwent gel purification. As for the authors' bioinformatics: Across samples, 55 to 80 TRBV and roughly 15 TRBJ segments were identified and used for gene usage analysis of CDR3 amino acid clonotypes. Filtered high-quality paired reads were merged into contigs using COPE and FqMerger. BLAST was used to align contigs to the IMGT TRBV, TRBD and TRBJ reference genes, and CDR3 was defined following IMGT. Any clonotype with a frequency above 0.1% was classified as a highly expanded clone. Repertoire diversity was measured by Shannon entropy, and V-J evenness by the Gini coefficient. A clonotype was considered public if more than one individual shared it. The public reads were reprocessed in TCRdb via fastp at Q25 and MiXCR, keeping in-frame beta chains. CDR3 protein duplicates are merged, each entry listing the most common genes and DNA. These V and J calls are TCRdb output, not the study's own analysis. Within this sample are around 250,000 distinct CDR3 sequences, with 20% of them counted one time only. The leading ten clones occupy approximately 15% of the sample.

Trimming costs V 2 bases and J 7 bases, and their ends lie 12 bases apart. From the cysteine through the phenylalanine, the CDR3 covers 14 amino acids. The kept DNA is CDR3 alone, 42 bases in frame from the first base. The germline V gene encodes CDR1 DFQATT and CDR2 SNEGSKA (reference sequence). This TCR was sampled from a female donor with Graves disease. The sample in question was peripheral blood mononuclear cells (PBMCs), obtained at new diagnosis, from a patient treated with antithyroid drugs. This chain is built from TRBV20-1 and TRBJ1-6, with TRBD1 tentatively as D gene (5 bases match). The encoded CDR3 is CSARTGTGNSPLHF. The DNA sequence follows: TGCAGTGCTAGAACCGGGACCGGGAATTCACCCCTCCACTTT.